These 14 T cell receptor beta chains originate from one sample sequenced in a study of cytomegalovirus exposure and HLA in healthy donors. The study ran its PCR with 60 Vbeta and 13 Jbeta primers. Generated by immunoSEQ multiplex PCR, the TCRdb table keeps only in-frame clones and is missing some. Among around 120,000 clones listed, roughly 9.9% were seen once. The sample comprised PBMCs. The receptors here all came from a man aged 25 to 45 in good health and CMV-seronegative.

The sample holds a few counts of this clone. The J gene is TRBJ2-7, the V gene TRBV5-1; 9 nucleotides agree with TRBD1. CDR1 and CDR2 (germline): SGHRS, YFSETQ. CDR3 length: 16 amino acids. The V segment lost 4 bases and the J segment 5 bases; nucleotides outside the gene matches: 13. The CDR3 DNA follows: TGCGCCAGCAGCGTTTTCGGGACAGGGTTCCCGGACGAGCAGTACTTC. Encoded protein: CASSVFGTGFPDEQYF.

This clone was counted a few times. This chain links TRBV6-1 with TRBJ1-2, with D unresolved. V lost 2 bases and J 6 bases, leaving 7 bases between the germline ends. The CDR3 loop spans 12 amino acids. Germline values: CDR1 MNHNS, CDR2 SASEGT. The CDR3 loop is CASSERRDGYTF. The CDR3 DNA is TGTGCCAGCAGTGAAAGGAGGGATGGCTACACCTTC.

V is TRBV5-6 and J is TRBJ2-1; possible D gene TRBD2, 6 bases. This CDR3 has 15 residues. CDR1 is SGHDT, CDR2 YYEEEE, per germline. The V end was cut by 1 base, the J end by 9 bases, with 17 bases between. CDR3 residues: CASSLYRGYLVEQFF. The DNA of the CDR3 is TGTGCCAGCAGCTTGTATCGGGGGTACCTGGTTGAGCAGTTCTTC.

The chain couples TRBV7-2 to TRBJ2-7; unclear D gene. The CDR3 loop spans 13 amino acids. Trimming cost V 5 bases and J 0 bases, with 8 bases left between them. From germline, CDR1 is SGHTA and CDR2 FQGNSA. The chain's CDR3 is CASSKTSSYEQYF. DNA of the CDR3: TGTGCCAGCAGCAAAACAAGCTCCTACGAGCAGTACTTC.

For the CDR3, the DNA is TGTGCCAGCAGCCCAGTGCGGACAGGGACCAACTACGAGCAGTACTTC. Protein product: CASSPVRTGTNYEQYF. The rearrangement joins TRBV11-2 to TRBJ2-7, with 8 bases lining up with TRBD1. CDR3 length: 16 residues. Germline CDR1 is SGHAT and CDR2 is FQNNGV. Trimming at V came to 5 bases and at J to 3 bases, leaving 12 bases not matched to a gene.

This sequence joins TRBV18 and TRBJ2-1; no clear D. The CDR3 contains 16 residues. V lost 6 bases, J lost 0 bases, and 15 bases lay in between. Germline V lookup: CDR1 KGHSH, CDR2 LQKENI. The CDR3 DNA reads TGTGCCAGCTCTGGTGGCAGAAAATCCTCCTACAATGAGCAGTTCTTC. This translates into CASSGGRKSSYNEQFF.

This clone was counted only a few times. V gene TRBV19 combines with J gene TRBJ1-2; D perhaps matches TRBD1 (5 bases). Per the germline V gene, CDR1 is LNHDA and CDR2 is SQIVND (reference sequence). The V end lost 7 bases, the J end lost 8 bases, and 14 bases lay between the germline ends. The CDR3 spans 12 residues. The CDR3 sequence is CASNGGEWGYTF. The CDR3 DNA is TGTGCCAGTAACGGGGGGGAGTGGGGCTACACCTTC. The complete variable domain, with remaining parts taken from reference TRBV19 and TRBJ1-2, reads DGGITQSPKYLFRKEGQNVTLSCEQNLNHDAMYWYRQDPGQGLRLIYYSQIVNDFQKGDIAEGYSVSREKKESFPLTVTSAQKNPTAFYLCASNGGEWGYTFGSGTRLTVV.

The chain uses TRBV5-6 and TRBJ2-6, with a tentative D call TRBD1 (6 bases). V dropped 0 bases and J dropped 2 bases, with 15 bases sitting between them. This CDR3 has 18 residues. Germline-derived CDR1 and CDR2 are SGHDT and YYEEEE. The CDR3 DNA reads TGTGCCAGCAGCTTGGGGACAGATACCCAGACTGGGGCCAACGTCCTGACTTTC. Amino acids: CASSLGTDTQTGANVLTF.

The J gene is TRBJ2-3, the V gene TRBV18; D gene ambiguous. The germline gives CDR1 KGHSH, CDR2 LQKENI. The CDR3 spans 12 residues. V dropped 3 bases and J dropped 2 bases, with 3 bases sitting between them. This CDR3 is CASSPNTDTQYF. In DNA, the CDR3 is TGTGCCAGCTCACCCAACACAGATACGCAGTATTTT.

V is TRBV5-8 and J is TRBJ2-3, with TRBD2 identical over 8 bases. Germline V CDR1 and CDR2: SGHTS, YDEGEE. The junction had 5 bases not matched to a gene; V was cut back by 0 bases and J by 2 bases. This CDR3 has 16 residues. The CDR3, as DNA: TGTGCCAGCAGCTTGGATATAGCGGGGTCCACAGATACGCAGTATTTT. It specifies CASSLDIAGSTDTQYF.

This clone was recorded a few times. The junction differs from germline at one of its ends, possibly a read error. This chain links TRBV5-1 with TRBJ1-2, with D perhaps TRBD1 (6 bases). The germline V gene encodes CDR1 SGHRS and CDR2 YFSETQ. The CDR3 has 13 amino acids. This chain's CDR3 is CASSPGANYGYSF. The CDR3 DNA follows: TGCGCCAGCAGCCCAGGGGCTAACTATGGCTACTCCTTC.

The table lists this clone with a few counts. This chain connects TRBV6-5 to TRBJ1-5; TRBD1 matches at 8 bases. The CDR3 is 15 amino acids. V lost 5 bases, J lost 0 bases, and 3 bases stayed unmatched. Germline loops: CDR1 MNHEY, CDR2 SVGAGI. The CDR3 coding sequence is TGTGCCAGCAGTAAAGGACAGGGTAGCAATCAGCCCCAGCATTTT. Encoded protein: CASSKGQGSNQPQHF.

This clone turned up a few times. V usage is TRBV6-1 and J usage is TRBJ2-7, with D tentatively TRBD2 (6 bases). V was trimmed by 2 bases and J by 5 bases, leaving 22 bases between them. The length of the CDR3 is 17 residues. The germline gives CDR1 MNHNS, CDR2 SASEGT. CDR3: CASSELGMEGVIHEQYF. CDR3 nucleotide sequence: TGTGCCAGCAGTGAATTGGGTATGGAGGGAGTCATCCACGAGCAGTACTTC.

This chain joins TRBV7-2 and TRBJ1-6; no clear D. The CDR3 length is 16 residues. V was cut by 3 bases and J by 0 bases, with 9 bases left in between. Germline V CDR1 and CDR2: SGHTA, FQGNSA. Here the CDR3 reads CASSFTSSSYNSPLHF. The CDR3 region has the DNA TGTGCCAGCAGCTTTACGTCGAGCTCCTATAATTCACCCCTCCACTTT.